This TCR beta chain was identified during a study of cytomegalovirus exposure and HLA in healthy donors. The table came from immunoSEQ multiplex PCR; TCRdb's copy has only in-frame clones and leaves some out. This repertoire shows more than 100,000 clones, 88% found once; its top ten account for approximately 1.3%. Study conclusions and caveats: The study labeled under 200 TCR beta chains cytomegalovirus-associated.

The CDR3 spans 15 residues. Germline CDR1 is SGHTA and CDR2 is FQGTGA. Trimming cost V 5 bases and J 1 base, with 14 bases left between them. As regards this clone: Its antigen is currently unknown.

Sequencing was performed on PBMCs. The V call is TRBV7-3, the J call TRBJ1-1, with D perhaps TRBD1 (6 bases). The sequence was obtained from a man aged 30 to 39 in good health and CMV-seronegative. CDR3 nucleotides: TGTGCCAGCAGCCGACAAGGGGGATCGAACACTGAAGCTTTCTTT. Its translation is CASSRQGGSNTEAFF.